The TCR beta chain under discussion was sequenced for a study of siplizumab effects on memory and regulatory T cells. This CDR3 is built from 14 residues. The germline gives CDR1 GTSNPN, CDR2 SVGIG (reference sequence). V shed 0 bases and J shed 1 base, with 9 bases lying between them. Only in-frame clones appear in the TCRdb table, and some are missing; sequencing was by immunoSEQ multiplex PCR. The top ten clones hold about 0.1% of a sample with roughly 60,000 clones, 90% to 97% of them seen once. Sequencing was carried out using naive CD8+ T cells sorted from blood. The receptor was derived from a human donor in good health. The gene calls are TRBV30 and TRBJ1-1; a possible D gene is TRBD1 (5 bases). The CDR3 loop is CAWSVGQGNTEAFF. The CDR3 DNA reads TGTGCCTGGAGTGTAGGGCAGGGGAACACTGAAGCTTTCTTT.